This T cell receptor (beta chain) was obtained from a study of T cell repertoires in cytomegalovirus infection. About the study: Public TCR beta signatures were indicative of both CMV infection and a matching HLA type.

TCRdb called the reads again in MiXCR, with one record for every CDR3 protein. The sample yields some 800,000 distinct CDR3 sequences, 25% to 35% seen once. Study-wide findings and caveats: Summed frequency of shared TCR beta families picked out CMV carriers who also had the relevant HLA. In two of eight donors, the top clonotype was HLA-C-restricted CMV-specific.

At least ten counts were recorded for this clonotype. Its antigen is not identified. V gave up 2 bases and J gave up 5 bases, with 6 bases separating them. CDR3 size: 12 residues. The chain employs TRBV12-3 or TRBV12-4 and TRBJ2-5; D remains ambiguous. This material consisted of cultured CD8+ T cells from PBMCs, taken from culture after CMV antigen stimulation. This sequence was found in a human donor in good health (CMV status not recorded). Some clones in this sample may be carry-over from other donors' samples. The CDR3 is CASSLTRETQYF. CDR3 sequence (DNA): TGTGCCAGCAGTTTAACTCGGGAGACCCAGTACTTC.